A selection of T cell receptor beta chains follows, all from one sample in a study of blood T cell repertoires in COVID-19. TCRdb's table, derived via immunoSEQ multiplex PCR, lists solely in-frame clones and lacks some. The table records around 180,000 clones, around 80% of them present only once. The sequenced sample consisted of PBMCs or T cells enriched from blood (not recorded which). The receptor set was obtained from a man in his forties or fifties who had recovered from COVID-19. CDR3s include the opening cysteine and the closing phenylalanine or tryptophan. Fields, in order: D gene, V gene, clone size, J gene, CDR3 DNA, CDR3 protein. D genes are given only for firm matches. The listing skips clone size in some rows; elsewhere it reads once, few, many or a size class.

TRBD1	TRBV9	NA	TRBJ1-2	TGTGCCAGCAGCGTCGGACAGGGTCCTAACTATGGCTACACCTTC	CASSVGQGPNYGYTF
NA	TRBV7-9	NA	TRBJ1-2	TGTGCCAGCAGCCCCGGGGGTATCGACTATGGCTACACCTTC	CASSPGGIDYGYTF
NA	TRBV2	NA	TRBJ2-5	TGTGCCAGCAGTGGGGAGCGTCGTGAGACCCAGTACTTC	CASSGERRETQYF
TRBD1	TRBV5-4	NA	TRBJ2-3	TGTGCCAGCAGCGCAGGGACAGGCGGGGCAGATACGCAGTATTTT	CASSAGTGGADTQYF
NA	TRBV5-4	NA	TRBJ1-4	TGTGCCAGCAGCTCGGACAGAGCTAATGAAAAACTGTTTTTT	CASSSDRANEKLFF
TRBD1	TRBV19	NA	TRBJ1-4	TGTGCCAGTAGTCCGGGACAGGGATATAATGAAAAACTGTTTTTT	CASSPGQGYNEKLFF
TRBD1	TRBV20-1	NA	TRBJ1-2	TGCAGTGCTGGTGGACAGGCTAACTATGGCTACACCTTC	CSAGGQANYGYTF
TRBD1	TRBV27	NA	TRBJ1-4	TGTGCCAGCAGTCCGACTCTACAGGGGAAACTGTTTTTT	CASSPTLQGKLFF
NA	TRBV4-1	NA	TRBJ1-1	TGCGCCAGCAGCCGAAGGGAGGCGTTGAACACTGAAGCTTTCTTT	CASSRREALNTEAFF
NA	TRBV14	NA	TRBJ2-7	TGTGCCAGCAGCCTAAATAGGCAGGCGACATCCTACGAGCAGTACTTC	CASSLNRQATSYEQYF
NA	TRBV6-1	NA	TRBJ1-2	TGTGCCAGCAGTGACGGACAGACCTTCGGGGGCTACACCTTC	CASSDGQTFGGYTF
NA	TRBV7-6	NA	TRBJ2-2	TGTGCCAGCAGCTTAAGACCCGAGAAGGGGGCCGGGGAGCTGTTTTTT	CASSLRPEKGAGELFF
NA	TRBV7-9	few	TRBJ2-1	TGTGCCAGCAGCGAGGTCGTGGGGCTGTTCTTC	CASSEVVGLFF
TRBD1	TRBV4-1	NA	TRBJ1-3	TGCGCCAGCAGCCGAGACAGGGGCCCCCCTGGAAACACCATATATTTT	CASSRDRGPPGNTIYF
TRBD2	TRBV5-6	NA	TRBJ2-7	TGTGCCAGTGGACTAGGTCCCTACGAGCAGTACTTC	CASGLGPYEQYF
TRBD2	TRBV5-6	NA	TRBJ2-5	TGTGCCAGCACCTCCCGGGTTGGCGGGGGGTACCAAGAGACCCAGTACTTC	CASTSRVGGGYQETQYF
NA	TRBV20-1	NA	TRBJ1-2	TGCAGTGCTAGAGAGAGTGGCTACACCTTC	CSARESGYTF
TRBD1	TRBV5-5	NA	TRBJ1-1	TGTGCCAGCAGCCTCCCGGGGACAGGGAACACTGAAGCTTTCTTT	CASSLPGTGNTEAFF
NA	TRBV5-3	NA	TRBJ1-2	TGTGCCAGAAGCTTGGAAAGTCGAGATGCGGATATCTATGGCTACACCTTC	CARSLESRDADIYGYTF
NA	TRBV6-4	once	TRBJ1-2	TGTGCCAGCAGCCGGGACGGGGGGTCGGATGGCTACACCTTC	CASSRDGGSDGYTF
NA	TRBV7-8	NA	TRBJ2-3	TGTGCCAGCAGCTCCCTGGGAGGAAGTGGTAGCACAGATACGCAGTATTTT	CASSSLGGSGSTDTQYF
TRBD2	TRBV19	NA	TRBJ2-3	TGTGCCAGTAGTGCCAGCGGGGCTTTAGATACGCAGTATTTT	CASSASGALDTQYF
NA	TRBV2	once	TRBJ1-4	TGTGCCAGCAGGCGAGAAACTAATGAAAAACTGTTTTTT	CASRRETNEKLFF
NA	TRBV21-1	NA	TRBJ1-6	TGTGCCAGCAGCAAAGTGGGGACACCCTCCCCCCTCCACTTT	CASSKVGTPSPLHF
TRBD2	TRBV6-2/TRBV6-3	NA	TRBJ2-5	TGTGCCAGCAGCCTAGGACTAGCTTCGCAGAAAGAGACCCAGTACTTC	CASSLGLASQKETQYF
NA	TRBV18	NA	TRBJ1-1	TGTGCCAGCTCACCAGCCCGCAGGTTGGACACTGAAGCTTTCTTT	CASSPARRLDTEAFF